The 26 T cell receptor beta chains reported below all come from one sample, sequenced in a study of T cells in tumors after PD-1 blockade. This table comes from immunoSEQ multiplex PCR, and its TCRdb copy is limited to in-frame clones, with some not included. The sample records about 4,400 clones, around 70% being singletons. The sequenced sample was tumor tissue, obtained before anti-PD-1 treatment. The receptors stem from a human donor with basal cell carcinoma.

The chain has TRBV5-1 and TRBJ2-7; 7 positions match TRBD1. CDR1 is SGHRS, CDR2 YFSETQ, per germline. The CDR3 covers 15 residues. V gave up 4 bases and J gave up 3 bases; unmatched junction bases: 10. The CDR3 DNA follows: TGCGCCAGCAGCCTAGGACAGGAATTCTTCTACGAGCAGTACTTC. Translating it yields CASSLGQEFFYEQYF. The full variable domain, rest sourced from reference TRBV5-1 and TRBJ2-7, is KAGVTQTPRYLIKTRGQQVTLSCSPISGHRSVSWYQQTPGQGLQFLFEYFSETQRNKGNFPGRFSGRQFSNSRSEMNVSTLELGDSALYLCASSLGQEFFYEQYFGPGTRLTVT.

The chain is built from TRBV10-1 and TRBJ1-5, with a tentative D call TRBD1 (5 bases). V gave up 5 bases and J gave up 4 bases, with 18 bases separating them. The CDR3 runs to 16 residues. The germline V gene encodes CDR1 WNHNN and CDR2 SYGVQD (reference sequence). In DNA, the CDR3 is TGCGCCAGCAGTAGGGACCGACAGCTACCTAATCAGCCCCAGCATTTT. Amino acid sequence: CASSRDRQLPNQPQHF.

The chain recombines TRBV28 with TRBJ1-4, with 8 nucleotides matching TRBD1. Germline lookup yields CDR1 MDHEN and CDR2 SYDVKM. This CDR3 has 14 amino acids. V was clipped by 3 bases and J by 8 bases; unmatched bases: 5. The DNA of the CDR3 is TGTGCCAGCAGTTTCCAGGGGGCAAGGGAAAAACTGTTTTTT. This translates into CASSFQGAREKLFF.

The chain recombines TRBV28 with TRBJ2-3; 8 bases are shared with TRBD1. Per the germline V gene, CDR1 is MDHEN and CDR2 is SYDVKM. CDR3 length: 15 residues. V shed 6 bases, J shed 1 base, and the junction held 6 bases outside the gene matches. The CDR3 region has the DNA TGTGCCAGCAGAAGTGACAGGGGTGGCACAGATACGCAGTATTTT. Translation: CASRSDRGGTDTQYF.

The chain employs TRBV6-5 and TRBJ1-4; D gene unclear. The V end was cut by 2 bases, the J end by 12 bases, with 13 bases between. CDR1 and CDR2 from the germline V gene are MNHEY and SVGAGI. CDR3 length: 13 residues. The CDR3 reads CASSYNGFKELFF. The CDR3 nucleotides are TGTGCCAGCAGTTACAACGGGTTCAAGGAACTGTTTTTT.

The chain recombines TRBV5-1 with TRBJ2-5; 13 bases map to TRBD2. J lost 5 bases, V lost 3 bases, and 7 bases had no gene match. CDR3 length: 16 residues. Germline assignment: CDR1 SGHRS and CDR2 YFSETQ. The CDR3 DNA is TGCGCCAGCAGCTCTGGGACTAGCGGGGTTGGGGAGACCCAGTACTTC. This translates into CASSSGTSGVGETQYF.

V is TRBV11-2 and J is TRBJ2-5; 10 bases align to TRBD2. J lost 5 bases, V lost 0 bases, and 12 bases had no gene match. CDR1 and CDR2 from the germline V gene are SGHAT and FQNNGV. The CDR3 is 18 amino acids. CDR3 DNA: TGTGCCAGCAGCTTAGATCCCATAGGCCTAGCGGGAGAGGAGACCCAGTACTTC. Translated: CASSLDPIGLAGEETQYF.

The chain employs TRBV28 and TRBJ1-5, with 8 bases aligning to TRBD1. Germline-derived CDR1 and CDR2 are MDHEN and SYDVKM. This CDR3 is 18 amino acids long. Trimming took 3 bases from V and 0 from J; bases not matched to a gene: 10. As DNA, the CDR3 is TGTGCCAGCAGTTTTATGGCAGGGGGCTACCTTAGCAATCAGCCCCAGCATTTT. It translates to CASSFMAGGYLSNQPQHF. The variable domain in full, with the rest retrieved from reference TRBV28 and TRBJ1-5, is DVKVTQSSRYLVKRTGEKVFLECVQDMDHENMFWYRQDPGLGLRLIYFSYDVKMKEKGDIPEGYSVSREKKERFSLILESASTNQTSMYLCASSFMAGGYLSNQPQHFGDGTRLSIL.

The V and J genes are TRBV4-1 and TRBJ2-7; no firm D call. This CDR3 has 14 amino acids. Germline loops: CDR1 MGHRA, CDR2 YSYEKL. Trimming took off 0 bases at V and 2 bases at J, with 8 bases between the two ends. The DNA for the CDR3 is TGCGCCAGCAGCCAAGATCCCACAGCCTACGAGCAGTACTTC. It encodes CASSQDPTAYEQYF.

The table lists this clone with a few counts. The V call is TRBV7-3, the J call TRBJ2-5, with D uncertain. The length of the CDR3 is 13 residues. V was clipped by 0 bases and J by 3 bases, with 5 bases between them. Germline values: CDR1 SGHTA, CDR2 FQGTGA. The CDR3: CASSLTAEETQYF. CDR3 DNA: TGTGCCAGCAGCTTAACGGCAGAAGAGACCCAGTACTTC.

The chain links TRBV28 to TRBJ1-1; a possible D gene is TRBD1 (6 bases). V shed 2 bases and J shed 0 bases, with 16 bases lying between them. This CDR3 contains 17 residues. Germline assignment: CDR1 MDHEN and CDR2 SYDVKM. The CDR3 coding sequence is TGTGCCAGCAGTTTAGAAGGCGGGGGCCCCCTGAACACTGAAGCTTTCTTT. Protein: CASSLEGGGPLNTEAFF.

The rearrangement links TRBV7-2 to TRBJ1-5, with D perhaps TRBD1 (6 bases). V dropped 5 bases and J dropped 4 bases, with 9 bases sitting between them. From germline, CDR1 is SGHTA and CDR2 FQGNSA. CDR3 length equals 13 residues. CDR3 amino acids: CASSRGANQPQHF. The CDR3 coding sequence is TGTGCCAGCAGCCGGGGGGCTAATCAGCCCCAGCATTTT.

The rearrangement uses TRBV4-2 and TRBJ2-3, with TRBD2 matching over 10 bases. CDR1 is LGHNA and CDR2 is YNFKEQ in the germline V gene. V lost 4 bases and J lost 1; bases outside the gene matches: 5. The CDR3 runs to 16 residues. The CDR3 region has the DNA TGTGCCAGCAGCCGCGACGGGACTAGCGGCACAGATACGCAGTATTTT. Protein sequence: CASSRDGTSGTDTQYF.

This chain links TRBV2 with TRBJ1-3; D gene uncertain. Between the trimmed V and J ends, which lost 6 bases and 0 bases, there was a span of 21 bases. Germline values: CDR1 SNHLY, CDR2 FYNNEI. CDR3 length: 18 residues. CDR3 amino acids: CASRRGGGIRYSGNTIYF. The DNA of the CDR3 is TGTGCCAGCAGGCGAGGTGGAGGGATACGTTACTCTGGAAACACCATATATTTT.

By sample share, this clone is medium-sized. This chain uses TRBV28 with TRBJ2-1; the D is unclear. This CDR3 contains 14 residues. Germline V gene sequence: CDR1 MDHEN, CDR2 SYDVKM. The V end was cut by 2 bases, the J end by 2 bases, with 7 bases between. DNA of the CDR3: TGTGCCAGCAGTTTAGGCGGAGCCTACAATGAGCAGTTCTTC. The encoded protein is CASSLGGAYNEQFF. Full variable domain (rest looked up from reference TRBV28 and TRBJ2-1): DVKVTQSSRYLVKRTGEKVFLECVQDMDHENMFWYRQDPGLGLRLIYFSYDVKMKEKGDIPEGYSVSREKKERFSLILESASTNQTSMYLCASSLGGAYNEQFFGPGTRLTVL.

The chain combines TRBV3-1 (or the pseudogene TRBV3-2) with TRBJ2-3, with 9 bases that match TRBD2. Germline assignment: CDR1 LGHDT and CDR2 YNNKEL (reference sequence). This CDR3 has 17 residues. V dropped 0 bases and J dropped 4; count of bases not matched to a gene: 8. The CDR3 DNA sequence: TGTGCCAGCAGCCAAGAGACTAGCGGTCTTAGCGCAGATACGCAGTATTTT. Encoded protein: CASSQETSGLSADTQYF.

This clone came up once. V and J are TRBV4-1 and TRBJ1-1, with no clear D. Germline V lookup: CDR1 MGHRA, CDR2 YSYEKL. There are 14 residues in the CDR3. The V and J ends lost 0 bases and 3 bases respectively, with 8 bases between them. CDR3 sequence reads: CASSQDRTDTEAFF. CDR3 sequence (DNA): TGCGCCAGCAGCCAAGATCGTACGGACACTGAAGCTTTCTTT.

The chain combines TRBV7-8 with TRBJ1-5; perhaps TRBD1 as D (5 bases). V dropped 5 bases and J dropped 5 bases, with 13 bases sitting between them. Germline V gives CDR1 SGHVS, CDR2 FQNEAQ. The CDR3 covers 14 residues. This CDR3 is CASSQGRGDQPQHF. DNA for the CDR3: TGTGCCAGCAGCCAGGGACGCGGGGATCAGCCCCAGCATTTT.

The V and J genes are TRBV7-3 and TRBJ2-5; a possible D gene is TRBD1 (6 bases). In germline, CDR1 is SGHTA, CDR2 FQGTGA. CDR3 length: 13 residues. V dropped 5 bases and J dropped 3 bases, with 10 bases sitting between them. CDR3 sequence reads: CASSLGQKETQYF. The CDR3 DNA sequence: TGTGCCAGCAGCCTCGGACAGAAAGAGACCCAGTACTTC. Together with reference TRBV7-3 and TRBJ2-5, the CDR3 gives the full variable domain: GAGVSQTPSNKVTEKGKYVELRCDPISGHTALYWYRQSLGQGPEFLIYFQGTGAADDSGLPNDRFFAVRPEGSVSTLKIQRTERGDSAVYLCASSLGQKETQYFGPGTRLLVL.

V usage is TRBV19 and J usage is TRBJ1-5; 7 bases fit TRBD1. The V segment lost 6 bases and the J segment 0 bases; nucleotides outside the gene matches: 14. The CDR3 runs to 18 residues. Germline values: CDR1 LNHDA, CDR2 SQIVND (reference sequence). CDR3 in amino acids: CASSTGASTTYSNQPQHF. CDR3 DNA sequence: TGTGCCAGTAGCACAGGGGCCTCGACAACATATAGCAATCAGCCCCAGCATTTT.

The rearrangement joins TRBV10-3 to TRBJ1-3; TRBD1 is a possible D gene (5 bases). Germline loops: CDR1 ENHRY, CDR2 SYGVKD. V was pared by 3 bases and J by 8 bases, with 14 bases between. This CDR3 is 14 amino acids long. The CDR3 DNA reads as TGTGCCATCAGTGAATATGGGGCCGGACACACCATATATTTT. Its protein is CAISEYGAGHTIYF.

This clone turned up a few times. CDR3 protein: CASSFGDDGETQYF. In DNA form, the CDR3 reads TGTGCCAGCAGCTTTGGCGATGATGGAGAGACCCAGTACTTC. This chain links TRBV11-1 with TRBJ2-5; D is unresolved. V was cut by 3 bases and J by 4 bases, with 12 bases left in between. Germline CDR1 SGHAT, CDR2 FQDESV (reference sequence). There are 14 residues in the CDR3.

The CDR3 region has the DNA TGCGCCAGCAGCTCTACTACTGGACTAGTGGGAGGGAATACGCAGTATTTT. Translation gives CASSSTTGLVGGNTQYF. The chain links TRBV5-1 to TRBJ2-3; TRBD2 matches at 7 bases. V dropped 3 bases and J dropped 7; count of bases not matched to a gene: 17. CDR1 is SGHRS, CDR2 YFSETQ, per germline. This CDR3 contains 17 residues.

The V gene is TRBV9, the J gene TRBJ1-6; D perhaps matches TRBD1 (6 bases). Germline V gene lookup returns CDR1 SGDLS and CDR2 YYNGEE. CDR3 size: 14 residues. Deletions cut 1 base from V and 10 bases from J, with 12 bases between. The CDR3 coding sequence is TGTGCCAGCAGCGTACAGGGGAGAGAGTCACCCCTCCACTTT. Translating gives CASSVQGRESPLHF.

The rearrangement joins TRBV25-1 to TRBJ2-1; the D is unclear. With 1 base removed from V and 5 bases from J, the gap between germline ends came to 6 bases. This CDR3 has 13 residues. Germline-derived CDR1 and CDR2 are MGHDK and SYGVNS. The CDR3 bases are TGTGCCAGCAGTGAATTAGGAAACAATGAGCAGTTCTTC. It translates to CASSELGNNEQFF.

This clone was seen a few times. CDR3 in amino acids: CASGFRGSNSPLHF. The CDR3 DNA follows: TGTGCCAGTGGTTTCAGGGGCTCTAATTCACCCCTCCACTTT. The chain combines TRBV19 with TRBJ1-6; a possible D gene is TRBD1 (6 bases). This CDR3 region has 14 residues. Trimming stripped 8 bases from V and 6 bases from J, with 14 bases between. Per germline, CDR1 LNHDA and CDR2 SQIVND (reference sequence).